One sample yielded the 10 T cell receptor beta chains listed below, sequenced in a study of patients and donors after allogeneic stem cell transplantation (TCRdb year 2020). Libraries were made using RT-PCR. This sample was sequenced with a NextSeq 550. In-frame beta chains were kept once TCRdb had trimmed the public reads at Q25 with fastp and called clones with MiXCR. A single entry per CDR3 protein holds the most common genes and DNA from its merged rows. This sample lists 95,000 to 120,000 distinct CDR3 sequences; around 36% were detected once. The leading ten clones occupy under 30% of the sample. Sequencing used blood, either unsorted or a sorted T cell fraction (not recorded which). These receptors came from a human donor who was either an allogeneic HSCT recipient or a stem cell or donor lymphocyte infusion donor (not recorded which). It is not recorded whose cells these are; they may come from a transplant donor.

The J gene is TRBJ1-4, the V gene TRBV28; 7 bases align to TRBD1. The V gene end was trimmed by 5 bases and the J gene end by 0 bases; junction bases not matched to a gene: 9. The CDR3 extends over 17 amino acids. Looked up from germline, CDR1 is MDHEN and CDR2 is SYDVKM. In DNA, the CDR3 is TGTGCCAGCAGTCCCGGGACAGCGTGGGCAACTAATGAAAAACTGTTTTTT. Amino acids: CASSPGTAWATNEKLFF.

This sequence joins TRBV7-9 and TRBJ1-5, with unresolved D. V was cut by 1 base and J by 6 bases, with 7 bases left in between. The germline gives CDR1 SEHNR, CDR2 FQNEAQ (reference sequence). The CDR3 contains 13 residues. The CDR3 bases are TGTGCCAGCAGCTTAGGCCAACTTCAGCCCCAGCATTTT. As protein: CASSLGQLQPQHF.

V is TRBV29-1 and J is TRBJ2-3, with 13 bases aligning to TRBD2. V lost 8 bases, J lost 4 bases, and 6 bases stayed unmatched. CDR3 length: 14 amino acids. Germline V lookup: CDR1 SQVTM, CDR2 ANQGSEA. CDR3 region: CSTGLAGVSDTQYF. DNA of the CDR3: TGCAGCACCGGACTAGCGGGAGTTTCAGATACGCAGTATTTT.

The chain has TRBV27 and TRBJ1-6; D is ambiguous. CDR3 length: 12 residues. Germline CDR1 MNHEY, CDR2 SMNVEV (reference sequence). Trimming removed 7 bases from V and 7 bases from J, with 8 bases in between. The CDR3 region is CASNFPNSPLHF. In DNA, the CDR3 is TGTGCCAGCAATTTCCCGAATTCACCCCTCCACTTT.

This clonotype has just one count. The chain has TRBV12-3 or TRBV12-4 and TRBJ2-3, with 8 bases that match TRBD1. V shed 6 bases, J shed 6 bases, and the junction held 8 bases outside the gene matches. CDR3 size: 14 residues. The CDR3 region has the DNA TGTGCCAGCAGCCCAAGGACAGGGTACGATACGCAGTATTTT. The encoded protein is CASSPRTGYDTQYF.

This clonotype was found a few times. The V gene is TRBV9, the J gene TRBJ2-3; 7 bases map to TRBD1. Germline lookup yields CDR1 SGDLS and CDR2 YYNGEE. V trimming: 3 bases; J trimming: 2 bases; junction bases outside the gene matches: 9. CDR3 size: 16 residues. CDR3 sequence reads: CASSALDRPYTDTQYF. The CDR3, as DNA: TGTGCCAGCAGCGCCCTGGACAGGCCGTACACAGATACGCAGTATTTT.

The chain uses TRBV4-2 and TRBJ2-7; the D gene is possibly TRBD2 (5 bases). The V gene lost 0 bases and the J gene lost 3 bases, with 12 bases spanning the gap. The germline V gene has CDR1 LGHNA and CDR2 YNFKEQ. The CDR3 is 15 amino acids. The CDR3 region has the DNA TGTGCCAGCAGCCAAGAGGAGTTCCGGGGCTACGAGCAGTACTTC. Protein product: CASSQEEFRGYEQYF.

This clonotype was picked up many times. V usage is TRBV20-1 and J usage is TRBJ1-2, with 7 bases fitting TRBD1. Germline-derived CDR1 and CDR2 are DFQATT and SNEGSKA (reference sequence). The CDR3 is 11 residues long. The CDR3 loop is CSHRGRYGYTF. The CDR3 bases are TGCAGCCACAGGGGCCGTTATGGCTACACCTTC.

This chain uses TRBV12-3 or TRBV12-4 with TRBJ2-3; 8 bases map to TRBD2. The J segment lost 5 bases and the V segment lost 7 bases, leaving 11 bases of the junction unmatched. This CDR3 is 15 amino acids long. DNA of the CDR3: TGTGCCAGCAAGAGGGCGGGAGGTCAAGGAGATACGCAGTATTTT. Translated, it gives CASKRAGGQGDTQYF.

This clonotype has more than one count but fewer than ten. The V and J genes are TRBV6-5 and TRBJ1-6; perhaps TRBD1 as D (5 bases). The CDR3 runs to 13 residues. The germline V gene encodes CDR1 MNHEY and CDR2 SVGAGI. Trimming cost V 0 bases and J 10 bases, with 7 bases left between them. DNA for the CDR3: TGTGCCAGCAGTTACTCGGGACCGTCACCCCTCCACTTT. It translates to CASSYSGPSPLHF.